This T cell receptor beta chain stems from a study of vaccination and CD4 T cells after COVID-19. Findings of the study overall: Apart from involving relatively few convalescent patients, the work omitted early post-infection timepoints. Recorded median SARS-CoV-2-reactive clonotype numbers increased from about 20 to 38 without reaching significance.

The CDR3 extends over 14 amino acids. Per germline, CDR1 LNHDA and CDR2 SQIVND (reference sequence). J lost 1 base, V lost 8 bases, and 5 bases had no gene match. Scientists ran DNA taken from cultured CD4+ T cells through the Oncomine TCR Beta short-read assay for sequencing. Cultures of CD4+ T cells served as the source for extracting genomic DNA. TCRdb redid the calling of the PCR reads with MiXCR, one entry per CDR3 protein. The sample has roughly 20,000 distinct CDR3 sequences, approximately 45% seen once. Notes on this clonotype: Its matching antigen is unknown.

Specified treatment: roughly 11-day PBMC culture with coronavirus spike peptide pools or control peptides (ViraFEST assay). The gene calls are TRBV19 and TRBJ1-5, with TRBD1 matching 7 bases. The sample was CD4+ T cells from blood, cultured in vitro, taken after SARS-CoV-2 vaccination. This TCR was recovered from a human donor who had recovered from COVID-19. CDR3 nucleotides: TGTGCCAGTTGCGACAGGGCCAGCAATCAGCCCCAGCATTTT. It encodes CASCDRASNQPQHF.